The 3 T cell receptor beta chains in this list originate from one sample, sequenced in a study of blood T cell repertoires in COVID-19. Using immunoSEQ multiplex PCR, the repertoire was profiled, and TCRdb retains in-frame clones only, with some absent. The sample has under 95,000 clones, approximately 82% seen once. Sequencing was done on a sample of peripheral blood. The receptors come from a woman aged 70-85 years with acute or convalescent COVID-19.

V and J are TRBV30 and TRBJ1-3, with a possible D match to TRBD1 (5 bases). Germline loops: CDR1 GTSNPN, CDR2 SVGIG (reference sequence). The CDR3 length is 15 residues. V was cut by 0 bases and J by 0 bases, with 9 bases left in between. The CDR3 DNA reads TGTGCCTGGAGTGTTAGGACAACCTCTGGAAACACCATATATTTT. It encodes CAWSVRTTSGNTIYF.

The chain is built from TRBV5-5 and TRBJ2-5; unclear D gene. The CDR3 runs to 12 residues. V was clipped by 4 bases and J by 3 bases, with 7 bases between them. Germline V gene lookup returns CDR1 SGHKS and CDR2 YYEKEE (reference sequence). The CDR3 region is CASSPIKETQYF. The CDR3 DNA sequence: TGTGCCAGCAGCCCAATCAAAGAGACCCAGTACTTC.

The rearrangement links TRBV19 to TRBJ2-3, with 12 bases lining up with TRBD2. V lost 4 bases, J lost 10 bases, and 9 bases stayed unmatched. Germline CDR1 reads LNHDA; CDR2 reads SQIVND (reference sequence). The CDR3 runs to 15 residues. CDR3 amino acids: CASSTGTSGRNPQYF. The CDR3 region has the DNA TGTGCCAGTAGTACAGGGACTAGCGGGCGCAATCCGCAGTATTTT.